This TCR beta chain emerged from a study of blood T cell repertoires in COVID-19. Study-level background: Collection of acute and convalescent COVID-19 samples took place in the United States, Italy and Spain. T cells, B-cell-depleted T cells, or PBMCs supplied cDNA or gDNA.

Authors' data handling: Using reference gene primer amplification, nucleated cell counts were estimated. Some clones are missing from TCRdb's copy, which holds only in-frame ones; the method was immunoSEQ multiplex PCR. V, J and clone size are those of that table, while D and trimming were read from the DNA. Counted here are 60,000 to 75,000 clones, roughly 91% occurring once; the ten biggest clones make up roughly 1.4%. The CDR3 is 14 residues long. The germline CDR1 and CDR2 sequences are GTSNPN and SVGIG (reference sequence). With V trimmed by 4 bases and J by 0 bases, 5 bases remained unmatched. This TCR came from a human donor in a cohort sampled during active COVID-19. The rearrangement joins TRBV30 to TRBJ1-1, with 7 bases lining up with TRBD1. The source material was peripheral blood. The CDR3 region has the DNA TGTGCCTGGACGGGACAGACCATGAACACTGAAGCTTTCTTT. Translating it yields CAWTGQTMNTEAFF.